The entry that follows covers one TCR beta chain sequence. Its antigen is not identified. This specimen comes from a study of OX40 agonist ivuxolimab in advanced cancers. Study-level background: An agonistic anti-OX40 (CD134) antibody, ivuxolimab, was used to treat the patients. Among those enrolled, mean age was roughly 62 years (range about 23 to 85) and about 79% were male. Each dose-escalation patient presented with hepatocellular carcinoma, melanoma, renal cell or head and neck cancer.

Study-wide results and caveats: Some nonresponders also had low normalized T-cell clonal expansion.

The CDR3 runs to 17 residues. The trim removed 1 base at V and 0 bases at J, leaving 10 bases unmatched. Germline V gives CDR1 SQVTM, CDR2 ANQGSEA. Clones were sequenced by immunoSEQ multiplex PCR, and TCRdb holds only the in-frame ones, with some missing. The sample has 55,000 to 75,000 clones; about 89% are singletons. Sequenced material: CD4+ or CD8+ T cells sorted from blood, taken in a trial of the OX40 agonist ivuxolimab. The V gene is TRBV29-1, the J gene TRBJ2-3; TRBD2 matches 7 bases. This sequence originates from an adult with an advanced solid tumor such as melanoma, head and neck, liver or kidney cancer. The CDR3 DNA reads as TGCAGCGTTGAAGTGAGTCTAGCGGTCCCGAGCACAGATACGCAGTATTTT. It yields the protein CSVEVSLAVPSTDTQYF.